This T cell receptor (beta chain) was sequenced during a study of T cell repertoires in cytomegalovirus infection. Study-level information: Evidence of both CMV infection and a matching HLA type came from public TCR beta signatures.

This clonotype was seen ten or more times. TCRdb analysed the reads with MiXCR anew, one entry per CDR3 protein. The top ten clones hold approximately 2.4% of a sample with hundreds of thousands of distinct CDR3 sequences, 8% to 10% of them seen once. The CDR3 loop spans 14 amino acids. Germline CDR1 MNHEY, CDR2 SVGAGI. V was clipped by 0 bases and J by 7 bases; unmatched bases: 2. This sequence originates from a human donor in good health (CMV status not recorded). Some clones in this sample may be carry-over from other donors' samples. Sequences were obtained from PBMCs. This chain joins TRBV6-5 and TRBJ2-2, with 7 nucleotides matching TRBD2. The DNA for the CDR3 is TGTGCCAGCAGTTACTCGACGGGAGGCGGGGAGCTGTTTTTT. Its translation is CASSYSTGGGELFF.